The 15 T cell receptor beta chains below were found in one sample sequenced in a study of T-cell reconstitution after alpha-beta-depleted transplantation in children. A library of TCRbeta sequences, prepared with unique molecular identifiers, was generated. MiXCR, applied by TCRdb to the PCR reads, yields one record per CDR3 protein. The table has approximately 340,000 distinct CDR3 sequences, 10% seen once. This specimen was PBMCs from the stem cell graft donor, taken from the stem cell graft. The source is a human donor who donated a stem cell graft to a child with acute lymphoblastic leukemia.

A remark on this clonotype: A much larger clone differs by one base, so this may be a read error. The chain uses TRBV27 and TRBJ2-7, with D possibly called TRBD1 or TRBD2 (5 bases each). The CDR3 contains 13 residues. Trimming cost V 4 bases and J 3 bases, with 10 bases left between them. Germline CDR1 reads MNHEY; CDR2 reads SMNVEV (reference sequence). The CDR3 spells CASSSGQFYEQYF. CDR3 nucleotides: TGTGCCAGCAGTTCGGGGCAGTTCTACGAGCAGTACTTC.

The chain employs TRBV7-9 and TRBJ2-7, with TRBD2 matching 7 bases. V lost 5 bases, J lost 3 bases, and 10 bases stayed unmatched. Germline V gene data show CDR1 as SEHNR and CDR2 as FQNEAQ (reference sequence). This CDR3 is 15 amino acids long. The CDR3 loop is CASSRGTTDGYEQYF. The CDR3 DNA sequence: TGTGCCAGCAGCCGCGGGACTACTGATGGCTACGAGCAGTACTTC.

The chain combines TRBV9 with TRBJ2-7, with D hard to call. Germline assignment: CDR1 SGDLS and CDR2 YYNGEE. Trimming took 0 bases from V and 0 from J, leaving 7 bases between them. This CDR3 has 14 residues. CDR3 sequence (DNA): TGTGCCAGCAGCGTAGATGGGAACTCCTACGAGCAGTACTTC. As protein: CASSVDGNSYEQYF.

This chain joins TRBV27 and TRBJ2-3; tentative D call: TRBD2 (7 bases). Trimming removed 4 bases from V and 5 bases from J, with 16 bases in between. From germline, CDR1 is MNHEY and CDR2 SMNVEV (reference sequence). The CDR3 loop spans 15 amino acids. The chain's CDR3 is CASSSLGGAGDTQYF. The CDR3 bases are TGTGCCAGCAGTTCCCTGGGGGGGGCGGGAGATACGCAGTATTTT.

This clonotype has a handful of counts. The J gene is TRBJ1-1, the V gene TRBV3-1; TRBD1 matches 9 bases. The CDR3 runs to 15 residues. Germline V CDR1 and CDR2: LGHDT, YNNKEL (reference sequence). Trimming took 2 bases from V and 1 from J; bases not matched to a gene: 2. CDR3 nucleotide sequence: TGTGCCAGCAGCCAAAAGGGACAGGGGAACACTGAAGCTTTCTTT. This encodes CASSQKGQGNTEAFF.

This clonotype was seen a handful of times. This chain links TRBV20-1 with TRBJ2-7; TRBD2 might be the D (5 bases). V was cut by 3 bases and J by 2 bases, with 14 bases left in between. CDR1 DFQATT and CDR2 SNEGSKA come from the germline V gene (reference sequence). This CDR3 has 14 amino acids. The CDR3 reads CSASWTLPTYEQYF. DNA of the CDR3: TGCAGTGCTAGCTGGACTCTCCCAACCTACGAGCAGTACTTC.

The rearrangement links TRBV20-1 to TRBJ2-7; no firm D call. Per germline, CDR1 DFQATT and CDR2 SNEGSKA (reference sequence). The CDR3 sequence is 14 residues long. Trimming took 0 bases from V and 4 from J, leaving 13 bases between them. CDR3 bases: TGCAGTGCTAGAGATCTGATGGGAACGTACGAGCAGTACTTC. It encodes CSARDLMGTYEQYF.

This chain connects TRBV9 to TRBJ2-1; 9 bases line up with TRBD1. This CDR3 contains 20 residues. Germline-derived CDR1 and CDR2 are SGDLS and YYNGEE. V lost 3 bases and J lost 4; bases outside the gene matches: 20. This chain's CDR3 is CASSAYPGQGYGGSYNEQFF. The CDR3 DNA is TGTGCCAGCAGCGCATACCCGGGACAGGGTTATGGTGGATCATACAATGAGCAGTTCTTC.

The chain has TRBV3-1 and TRBJ2-7; 10 nucleotides agree with TRBD2. The CDR3 is 16 residues long. Losses at the gene ends were 1 base for V and 2 bases for J; bases not matched to a gene: 5. Germline V gene sequence: CDR1 LGHDT, CDR2 YNNKEL (reference sequence). The CDR3 sequence is CASSQGGLAGAYEQYF. The DNA for the CDR3 is TGTGCCAGCAGCCAAGGAGGGCTAGCGGGGGCCTACGAGCAGTACTTC.

In nucleotides, the CDR3 is TGCGCCAGCAGCTTGGATCCTAGCGGGAGGGCAACCGGGGAGCTGTTTTTT. Translating it yields CASSLDPSGRATGELFF. The chain couples TRBV5-1 to TRBJ2-2; 12 bases agree with TRBD2. V trimming: 0 bases; J trimming: 5 bases; junction bases outside the gene matches: 5. Germline CDR1 SGHRS, CDR2 YFSETQ. The length of the CDR3 is 17 residues.

This clonotype was observed a few times. This chain connects TRBV11-3 to TRBJ2-7; D may be TRBD1 or TRBD2 (5 bases each). Per germline, CDR1 SGHNT and CDR2 YENEEA. V was shortened by 6 bases and J by 6 bases, with 15 bases between the two germline ends. CDR3 length equals 13 residues. The CDR3 nucleotides read TGTGCCAGCAGTGCCGGTGGGGGTCTCGAGCAGTACTTC. It specifies CASSAGGGLEQYF. The full variable domain, with the rest looked up from reference TRBV11-3 and TRBJ2-7, is EAGVVQSPRYKIIEKKQPVAFWCNPISGHNTLYWYLQNLGQGPELLIRYENEEAVDDSQLPKDRFSAERLKGVDSTLKIQPAELGDSAVYLCASSAGGGLEQYFGPGTRLTVT.

This rearrangement joins TRBV5-4 to TRBJ2-1; tentative D call: TRBD2 (6 bases). In germline, CDR1 is SGHNT, CDR2 YYREEE (reference sequence). CDR3 length: 13 amino acids. V dropped 10 bases and J dropped 2 bases, with 13 bases sitting between them. The CDR3 region is CACGSGAYNEQFF. The CDR3 coding sequence is TGTGCCTGTGGTAGCGGAGCCTACAATGAGCAGTTCTTC.

There are many counts of this clonotype. The chain employs TRBV20-1 and TRBJ1-6; D is unresolved. From germline, CDR1 is DFQATT and CDR2 SNEGSKA (reference sequence). CDR3 length equals 13 residues. Trimming removed 5 bases at V and 4 bases at J, with 9 bases between. The CDR3 DNA reads as TGCAGTGCTGGGGAAATGTATAATTCACCCCTCCACTTT. Encoded protein: CSAGEMYNSPLHF.

This clonotype was picked up many times. This chain uses TRBV9 with TRBJ2-1; either TRBD1 or TRBD2 may supply D (5 bases each). Germline CDR1 SGDLS, CDR2 YYNGEE. This CDR3 has 15 residues. V lost 2 bases, J lost 5 bases, and 14 bases lay in between. The CDR3 sequence: CASSVSGTHNNEQFF. In DNA, the CDR3 is TGTGCCAGCAGCGTCTCCGGGACCCATAACAATGAGCAGTTCTTC.

This clonotype was counted ten times or more. The chain combines TRBV3-1 with TRBJ2-3; D may be TRBD1 (5 bases). The CDR3 is 16 residues long. The V end lost 1 base, the J end lost 0 bases, and 11 bases lay between the germline ends. CDR1 LGHDT and CDR2 YNNKEL come from the germline V gene (reference sequence). This chain's CDR3 is CASSQVPGISTDTQYF. The CDR3, as DNA: TGTGCCAGCAGCCAAGTGCCAGGGATTAGCACAGATACGCAGTATTTT.